These 4 T cell receptor beta chains came from one sample sequenced in a study of T-cell reconstitution after alpha-beta-depleted transplantation in children. Preparing the TCRbeta library involved the use of unique molecular identifiers. TCRdb recomputed calls from the PCR reads with MiXCR, one row per CDR3 protein. The table shows about 830,000 distinct CDR3 sequences, with roughly 15% occurring only once. The source material was PBMCs, mostly from graft donor cells, sampled 360 days after TCRalphabeta/CD19-depleted stem cell transplant. These receptors all stem from a male patient younger than 18 who had a stem cell transplant for acute lymphoblastic leukemia, so the T cells may come from the graft donor.

This clonotype was observed a few times. V usage is TRBV21-1 and J usage is TRBJ2-1; the table's D call of TRBD2 was not tested on the DNA. TRBV21-1 is marked as a pseudogene. CDR3 length equals 19 residues. This CDR3 reads CASINPGLAGRSSYNEQFF. CDR3 DNA sequence: TGTGCCAGCATTAATCCCGGACTAGCGGGACGTTCCTCCTACAATGAGCAGTTCTTC.

The CDR3 region has the DNA TGCAGTGCTAGAGATTTTAAGGAGAACACTGAAGCTTTCTTT. This gives the protein CSARDFKENTEAFF. The chain has TRBV20-1 and TRBJ1-1, with D unclear. Germline V gene lookup returns CDR1 DFQATT and CDR2 SNEGSKA (reference sequence). V lost 0 bases to trimming and J lost 1 base, with 9 bases between them. The CDR3 runs to 14 residues.

V and J are TRBV4-2 and TRBJ2-2, with D unresolved. The CDR3 spans 15 residues. Deletions cut 2 bases from V and 7 bases from J, with 14 bases between. Germline V gene data show CDR1 as LGHNA and CDR2 as YNFKEQ. The CDR3 coding sequence is TGTGCCAGCAGCCAATTCCAGTTAGGGATCGGGGAGCTGTTTTTT. It is translated as CASSQFQLGIGELFF.

This clonotype was observed a handful of times. V gene TRBV4-1 combines with J gene TRBJ2-7, with D hard to call. The CDR3 extends over 16 amino acids. V lost 1 base to trimming and J lost 6 bases, with 19 bases between them. Germline CDR1 MGHRA, CDR2 YSYEKL. CDR3 nucleotides: TGCGCCAGCAGCCAAGTGGCGCATAACTTGGGTTCCGAGCAGTACTTC. It yields the protein CASSQVAHNLGSEQYF.